This TCR beta chain originates from a study of T cell clonality in common variable immunodeficiency (dated by TCRdb to the mid-2010s). Overall study outcomes, separate from this receptor: Patient heterogeneity within the CVID cohort put limits on correlating repertoire features with clinical complications. Despite equal DNA input, controls averaged around 87,000 unique sequences per sample versus about 31,547 in CVID samples. Compared with healthy controls, CVID subjects showed increased TCRbeta clonality (t-test p = 0.018), a feature most characteristic of about a third of subjects. The authors noted that sequencing repertoires of T cell subpopulations would be needed to clarify what caused the increased clonality in CVID. Fewer deletions and N-nucleotide insertions were reportedly observed in CVID TCRbeta sequences, and highly modified clones with 13 or more V deletions were reportedly absent from CVID TCRbeta sequences. Healthy controls shared more TCRbeta clones with each other than CVID subjects shared among themselves (p < 0.0001).

Most of the CVID patients and most of the healthy controls were of Caucasian heritage. Heparinized peripheral whole blood samples of roughly 5 to 8.5 ml were obtained from each donor. Genomic DNA from adults with common variable immune deficiency (CVID) and from healthy adult controls was the source for sequencing TCRbeta CDR3 repertoires. There were about 22 healthy adult volunteers in the control group (around 12 female and approximately ten male), ranging in age from about 20 to 75 years, with a mean age of around 35. Diluted blood was subjected to density centrifugation over Hypaque 1077 or Ficoll-Paque for isolation of peripheral blood mononuclear cells. Genomic DNA was obtained from unsorted mononuclear cells through either Qiagen column purification or a centrifugation-based method. Cut back by 1 base and 4 bases, the V and J ends lie 13 bases apart. The CDR3 runs 15 amino acids, cysteine and phenylalanine included. The DNA covers only part of the CDR3, 36 bases in frame from base 1. The germline V gene (reference sequence) provides CDR1 LNHNV and CDR2 YYDKDF.

Equivalent amounts of genomic DNA from CVID and control samples were used as sequencing input. For every sample, a 60 bp segment covering the rearranged TCRbeta CDR3 region was amplified and then sequenced. The immunoSEQ assay, a bias-corrected multiplex PCR combined with high-throughput sequencing, was used to amplify TCRbeta. The original pipeline was this. Every unique nucleotide sequence was considered a clone and was annotated with V, D and J genes, copy number and frequency. Sequences were labeled productive if in frame, and non-productive if out of frame or containing stop codons. As previously described, clonality was computed from Shannon's entropy. Mean CDR3 Kyte-Doolittle hydropathy was derived from the predicted amino acid sequences of productive clones. Using the R hclust function, scaled V gene usage was clustered hierarchically with Manhattan distance and complete linkage. Sharing of clones by CDR3 amino acid sequence was evaluated by resampling 12 repertoires per group over 100 rounds. Repertoires were searched for 70 published EBV-specific and about 240 published CMV-specific TCRbeta sequences. After two CVID samples that produced fewer than 10,000 sequences were dropped from the analysis, some 41 CVID repertoires remained. TCRdb limited this immuneACCESS table to in-frame rearrangements with V and J called. A share of clones is missing; checked studies link under half to unresolved V genes, and the rest is unexplained. V and J calls and clone size are as listed in that table; D and trimming were resolved from the DNA. This sample includes tens of thousands of clones, and none of them was observed just once. About 5% of the sample goes to the ten largest clones.

This clone was counted at least ten times. The target of this receptor is not known. The missing CDR3 end, 3 residues past where the read stops, is filled in from the germline J gene. This clonotype was obtained from a person aged 18 to 75 in good health. The chain is assembled from TRBV15 and TRBJ1-1; no D segment can be confidently identified. The sequenced sample was peripheral blood mononuclear cells. The encoded CDR3 is CATSRGIPRGTEAFF. Incomplete CDR3 DNA: TGTGCCACCAGCAGAGGGATCCCACGGGGCACTGAA. Here the CDR3 is joined to the reference TRBV15 and TRBJ1-1 genes, and the full variable domain is: DAMVIQNPRYQVTQFGKPVTLSCSQTLNHNVMYWYQQKSSQAPKLLFHYYDKDFNNEADTPDNFQSRRPNTSFCFLDIRSPGLGDTAMYLCATSRGIPRGTEAFFGQGTRLTVV.